This T cell receptor (beta chain) derives from a study of OX40 agonist ivuxolimab in advanced cancers. Sequenced by immunoSEQ multiplex PCR; TCRdb stores in-frame clones only, minus some. The table has approximately 160,000 clones, approximately 94% seen once. CDR3 length: 13 residues. CDR1 is KGHSH and CDR2 is LQKENI in the germline V gene. V dropped 2 bases and J dropped 10 bases, with 14 bases sitting between them. The source is an adult with an advanced solid tumor such as melanoma, head and neck, liver or kidney cancer. The sequencing here drew on CD4+ or CD8+ T cells sorted from blood, taken in a trial of the OX40 agonist ivuxolimab. V usage is TRBV18 and J usage is TRBJ1-1, with a weak D call TRBD1 (6 bases). CDR3 amino acids: CASSPRGGPGAFF. The CDR3 DNA follows: TGTGCCAGCTCACCAAGGGGGGGGCCGGGAGCTTTCTTT.